Listed below are T cell receptor beta chains from one sample, sequenced in a study of blood T cell repertoires in COVID-19. The protocol was immunoSEQ multiplex PCR, while the TCRdb copy is restricted to in-frame clones and leaves out a portion. Of 650,000 to 800,000 clones listed, 85% to 90% are singletons. The source material was peripheral blood. Receptors were obtained from a young woman with acute or convalescent COVID-19. Both conserved end residues are trimmed from each CDR3.

V gene,J gene,CDR3 length,CDR3 protein
TRBV5-4,TRBJ2-6,13,ASSIQGLGANVLT
TRBV18,TRBJ1-5,13,ASYRARFSSQPQH
TRBV7-9,TRBJ1-1,11,ASSLSMNTEAF
TRBV7-8,TRBJ1-4,13,ASSLGGRSNEKLF
TRBV7-2,TRBJ1-1,12,ATKREALNTEAF
TRBV5-1,TRBJ1-1,13,ASSGDRGRGTEAF
TRBV20-1,TRBJ1-1,10,SASRVNTEAF
TRBV5-1,TRBJ1-3,14,ASSPTTGSSGNTIY
TRBV6-5,TRBJ1-5,10,ASEVGNQPQH
TRBV6-5,TRBJ1-2,13,ASSPQGNVLYGYT
TRBV5-1,TRBJ1-1,14,ASSPWTGYQETEAF
TRBV6-5,TRBJ1-2,11,ASSYFTDYGYT
TRBV19,TRBJ1-4,13,ASSWGFGANEKLF
TRBV18,TRBJ1-3,13,ASSPRQDSGNTIY
TRBV5-1,TRBJ1-1,12,ASSYRQGRTEAF
TRBV18,TRBJ2-7,13,ASSPGTGGSYEQY
TRBV11-2,TRBJ2-1,17,ASRTRGGRTGRSYNEQF
TRBV3-1/TRBV3-2,TRBJ1-3,14,ASSTLDWGSGNTIY
TRBV27,TRBJ2-3,13,ASSLASGVADTQY
TRBV7-2,TRBJ1-2,11,ASSKQGSYGYT
TRBV7-6,TRBJ1-4,13,ASSRGGDSYEKLF
TRBV6-7,TRBJ1-2,15,ASSPHWGDWANYGYT
TRBV30,TRBJ2-1,14,AWSVLGGSSYNEQF
TRBV29-1,TRBJ2-1,10,SVEDRGNEQF
TRBV30,TRBJ1-1,11,AWSTQRNTEAF
TRBV4-1,TRBJ2-1,15,ASSQAGGLAGLGHQF
TRBV6-5,TRBJ1-2,12,ASSPGQAFYGYT
TRBV9,TRBJ2-1,13,ASSGPGTMSSEQF
TRBV6-1,TRBJ2-7,14,ASSELAGGPLAEQY
TRBV13,TRBJ2-7,11,ASSSRRPYEQY
TRBV10-3,TRBJ2-3,14,AISESLAGGPDTQY
TRBV6-5,TRBJ2-6,13,ASSYVQTGANVLT
TRBV6-2/TRBV6-3,TRBJ2-4,16,ASSHPSKRGDFMDIQY
TRBV7-9,TRBJ2-1,13,ASTPPGTGLNEQF
TRBV4-3,TRBJ1-6,13,ASSQARGQGIPLH
TRBV5-6,TRBJ1-2,11,ASSFDRGSGYT
TRBV27,TRBJ1-3,12,ASSLAGSGNTIY
TRBV5-4,TRBJ1-6,14,ASSSAPGTGGTPLH
TRBV9,TRBJ2-7,14,ASSSRLAGGFYEQY
TRBV7-2,TRBJ1-6,13,ASSSLGGGNSPLH
TRBV19,TRBJ1-2,14,ASRGQLNRIDYGYT
TRBV2,TRBJ1-3,14,ASSDYTLLAGNTIY
TRBV11-2,TRBJ1-2,13,ASSLGPVTDYGYT
TRBV19,TRBJ1-1,14,ASSIDGEGSNTEAF
TRBV28,TRBJ1-1,11,ASSLEVNAEAF
TRBV6-1,TRBJ1-1,10,ASSDGLAEAF
TRBV29-1,TRBJ1-2,9,SLARPDGYT
TRBV12-3/TRBV12-4,TRBJ2-4,10,ASSFSPLGPY
TRBV7-9,TRBJ1-3,15,ASSPGTGAYSGNTIY
TRBV6-6,TRBJ1-5,15,ASSPSPDRGPNQPQH
TRBV19,TRBJ1-1,11,ASTLAGNTEAF
TRBV18,TRBJ1-4,12,ASSRSGTREKLF
TRBV5-1,TRBJ1-4,14,ASSPTGVATNEKLF
TRBV29-1,TRBJ1-2,14,SVDPGQAGGNYGYT